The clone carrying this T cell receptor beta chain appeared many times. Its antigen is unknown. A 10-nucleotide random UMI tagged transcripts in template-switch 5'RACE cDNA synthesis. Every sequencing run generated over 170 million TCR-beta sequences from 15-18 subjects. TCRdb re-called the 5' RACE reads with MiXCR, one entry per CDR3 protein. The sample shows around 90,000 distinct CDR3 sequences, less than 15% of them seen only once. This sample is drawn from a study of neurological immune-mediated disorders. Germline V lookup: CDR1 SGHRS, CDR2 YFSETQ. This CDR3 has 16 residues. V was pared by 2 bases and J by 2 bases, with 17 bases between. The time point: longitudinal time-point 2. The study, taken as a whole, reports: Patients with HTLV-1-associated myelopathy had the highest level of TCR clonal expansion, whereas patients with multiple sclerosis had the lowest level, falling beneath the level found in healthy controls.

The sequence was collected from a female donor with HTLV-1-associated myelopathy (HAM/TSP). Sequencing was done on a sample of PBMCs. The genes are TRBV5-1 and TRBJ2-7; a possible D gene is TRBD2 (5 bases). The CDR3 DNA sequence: TGCGCCAGCAGCTTCCAGGAGGCGGTGTCCCCCTACGAGCAGTACTTC. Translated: CASSFQEAVSPYEQYF.